A selection of T cell receptor beta chains follows, all from one sample in a study of early T cells in non-severe SARS-CoV-2 infection. TCRdb itself ran the 5' RACE reads through MiXCR, one entry per CDR3 protein. This table has tens of thousands of distinct CDR3 sequences, roughly 12% appearing once. Material for sequencing was whole blood. These receptors originate from an adult who was a healthcare worker with PCR-confirmed SARS-CoV-2 infection or an uninfected control (not recorded which). Both conserved end residues are part of each CDR3. A D gene is named only where the DNA matches it firmly. Not all rows give a size; the values are once, few, many and, for expanded clones, a class.

length	V	J	D	size	DNA	CDR3
14	TRBV6-6	TRBJ2-3	NA	many	TGTGCCAGCAGTTACTCGACCCTCACAGATACGCAGTATTTT	CASSYSTLTDTQYF
14	TRBV2	TRBJ2-1	NA	NA	TGTGCCTCTAAGCTACAGCTCTCCTACAATGAGCAGTTCTTC	CASKLQLSYNEQFF
13	TRBV11-2	TRBJ2-7	NA	many	TGTGCCAGCAGCTTAGACCGGGGGCACGAGCAGTACTTC	CASSLDRGHEQYF
16	TRBV7-2	TRBJ1-2	TRBD1	few	TGTGCCAGCAGCCCACACCCCGGGACAGGGGGCCCTGGCTACACCTTC	CASSPHPGTGGPGYTF
15	TRBV12-3/TRBV12-4	TRBJ1-5	TRBD1	few	TGTGCCAGCAGCTCCGGACAGGGGTATAATCAGCCCCAGCATTTT	CASSSGQGYNQPQHF
16	TRBV6-5	TRBJ2-3	TRBD2	NA	TGTGCCAACAGTTATGCGCTAGCGGGAGAATCGGATACGCAGTATTTT	CANSYALAGESDTQYF
15	TRBV5-1	TRBJ1-4	NA	NA	TGCGCCAGCAGCTTCAAGGGCAGCTTAAATGAAAAACTGTTTTTT	CASSFKGSLNEKLFF
15	TRBV20-1	TRBJ2-3	NA	few	TGCAGTGCTAGGAGCTGGCAGGGCCTTAAGGATACGCAGTATTTT	CSARSWQGLKDTQYF
12	TRBV7-2	TRBJ2-1	NA	many	TGTGCCAGCAGCTTAGACTGGAGTGAGCAGTTCTTC	CASSLDWSEQFF
15	TRBV4-1	TRBJ2-1	NA	many	TGCGCCAGCAGCCAGGTGACAGGAGTCTACAATGAGCAGTTCTTC	CASSQVTGVYNEQFF
14	TRBV7-9	TRBJ1-2	TRBD1	many	TGTGCCAGCAGCTTGGGACAGACTAACTATGGCTACACCTTC	CASSLGQTNYGYTF
12	TRBV21-1	TRBJ2-2	NA	NA	TGTGCCGGCTGTCCTGACACCGGGGAGCTGTTTTTT	CAGCPDTGELFF
14	TRBV19	TRBJ2-2	NA	many	TGTGCCGCGTGGAAGTCACAGGGTACCGGGGAGCTGTTTTTT	CAAWKSQGTGELFF
11	TRBV29-1	TRBJ2-7	NA	many	TGCAGCGCCGGGACTCAAATCGGGCAGTACTTC	CSAGTQIGQYF
14	TRBV12-3/TRBV12-4	TRBJ2-7	TRBD1	many	TGTGCCAGCAGCTCGACAGGGGGCGGATACGAGCAGTACTTC	CASSSTGGGYEQYF
11	TRBV6-1	TRBJ2-2	NA	many	TGTGCCAGCAGGGTAACCGGGGAGCTGTTTTTT	CASRVTGELFF
17	TRBV4-2	TRBJ2-2	NA	many	TGTGCCAGCAGCCAAGAACGGGGCAGGGGAGGGACCGGGGAGCTGTTTTTT	CASSQERGRGGTGELFF
15	TRBV25-1	TRBJ2-5	NA	many	TGTGCCAGCAGTTTTGGGGCCGGGTACCAAGAGACCCAGTACTTC	CASSFGAGYQETQYF
15	TRBV12-3/TRBV12-4	TRBJ2-1	NA	many	TGTGCCAGCAGTTTTGGAGGGGCGAGGAGGAATGAGCAGTTCTTC	CASSFGGARRNEQFF
15	TRBV6-5	TRBJ1-2	NA	many	TGTGCCAGCTGCGGGGGAGGCAGGCGTCCCTATGGCTACACCTTC	CASCGGGRRPYGYTF
14	TRBV27	TRBJ1-6	NA	NA	TGTGCCAGCAGCCCTCTAGGGCCTAATTCACCCCTCCACTTT	CASSPLGPNSPLHF
15	TRBV7-9	TRBJ1-3	NA	few	TGTGCCAGCGGCCTGCAGGTTATCTCTGGAAACACCATATATTTT	CASGLQVISGNTIYF
14	TRBV11-2	TRBJ1-4	NA	few	TGTGCCAGCTCGAAATGGGCGGGAAATGAAAAACTGTTTTTT	CASSKWAGNEKLFF
15	TRBV5-4	TRBJ2-1	TRBD2	many	TGTGCCAGCAGCTTATTGTTCGGGACTACAAATGAGCAGTTCTTC	CASSLLFGTTNEQFF
14	TRBV5-5	TRBJ2-7	TRBD2	many	TGTGCCAGCAGCTCCGGACTAGCGGGACTTGAGCAGTACTTC	CASSSGLAGLEQYF
17	TRBV6-5	TRBJ1-6	NA	NA	TGTGCCAGCACCCCCCCAATGGACCGCGCCTATAATTCACCCCTCCACTTT	CASTPPMDRAYNSPLHF
11	TRBV11-2	TRBJ2-7	NA	few	TGTGCCAGCAGCTTGACCCGGCTGCAGTACTTC	CASSLTRLQYF
13	TRBV10-2	TRBJ1-5	NA	many	TGCGCCAGCAAGGCAGGCGGGAATCAGCCCCAGCATTTT	CASKAGGNQPQHF
16	TRBV20-1	TRBJ2-7	NA	many	TGCAGTGCTAGAGATCTGGAGCAGGGGGAGGGATACGAGCAGTACTTC	CSARDLEQGEGYEQYF
13	TRBV6-5	TRBJ2-7	NA	many	TGTGCCAGTACGGGTCAACCGGGGTACGAGCAGTACTTC	CASTGQPGYEQYF
19	TRBV7-9	TRBJ2-2	TRBD2	few	TGTGCCAGCAGCTCGACTGGACTAGCGGGAGACACGAACACCGGGGAGCTGTTTTTT	CASSSTGLAGDTNTGELFF
15	TRBV29-1	TRBJ2-7	TRBD1	many	TGCAGCGTTGAATCACGACAGGGCCGCTCCTACGAGCAGTACTTC	CSVESRQGRSYEQYF
14	TRBV20-1	TRBJ2-5	TRBD1	NA	TGCAGTGCTATTTCAGGGGGCGTCGGAGAGACCCAGTACTTC	CSAISGGVGETQYF
12	TRBV29-1	TRBJ2-5	NA	many	TGCAGCGTCCCTGGGGGCCAAGAGACCCAGTACTTC	CSVPGGQETQYF
15	TRBV11-2	TRBJ2-1	TRBD2	many	TGTGCCAGCAGCTCGAGCGGGAGCTCCTACAATGAGCAGTTCTTC	CASSSSGSSYNEQFF
13	TRBV6-4	TRBJ1-1	NA	many	TGTGCCAGCAGTCTTACAAGGAACACTGAAGCTTTCTTT	CASSLTRNTEAFF
13	TRBV19	TRBJ2-1	NA	few	TGTGCCAGTAGTTTCGGGAATTACAATGAGCAGTTCTTC	CASSFGNYNEQFF
15	TRBV6-5	TRBJ2-7	NA	NA	TGTGCCAGCAGTTACTCGGAGGGGGAACCCTACGAGCAGTACTTC	CASSYSEGEPYEQYF
18	TRBV5-6	TRBJ2-1	NA	few	TGTGCCAGCAGCGCACTAGGCTGGGACGTCCCCACATCCAATGAGCAGTTCTTC	CASSALGWDVPTSNEQFF
11	TRBV28	TRBJ2-5	NA	few	TGTGCCAGCAGTGACCTCCTGGCCCAGTACTTC	CASSDLLAQYF
15	TRBV18	TRBJ1-2	NA	many	TGTGCCAGCTCGCCTCCGGGGGCCTCTAACTATGGCTACACCTTC	CASSPPGASNYGYTF
15	TRBV7-6	TRBJ2-7	NA	many	TGTGCCAGCAGCTCAACGGACAGACACTCCTACGAGCAGTACTTC	CASSSTDRHSYEQYF
15	TRBV7-6	TRBJ2-3	NA	NA	TGTGCCAGCAGCCCCTCGTGGTTTAGCGCAGATACGCAGTATTTT	CASSPSWFSADTQYF
15	TRBV14	TRBJ2-7	NA	many	TGTGCCAGCAGTCCCCGGGGAACCCCCTCCTACGAGCAGTACTTC	CASSPRGTPSYEQYF
14	TRBV6-1	TRBJ1-4	NA	NA	NA	CASSETGAMKNCFF
15	TRBV12-3/TRBV12-4	TRBJ2-3	NA	NA	TGTGCCAGCAGTTTACGCGGTTCGGGGATAGATACGCAGTATTTT	CASSLRGSGIDTQYF
14	TRBV6-5	TRBJ2-7	NA	NA	TGTGCCAGCAGTTACGGGGCAGCGAGCTACGAGCAGTACTTC	CASSYGAASYEQYF
15	TRBV6-2/TRBV6-3	TRBJ2-2	TRBD2	NA	TGTGCCAGCAGGACTAGCAGAGTTCCCACCGGGGAGCTGTTTTTT	CASRTSRVPTGELFF